These 25 T cell receptor delta chains were all obtained from the same sample, sequenced in a study of Vδ1+ human thymocytes. Study observations and caveats: Highly polyclonal TRG and TRD repertoires with Gaussian CDR3 length distributions appeared in thymus.

Antigen specificity for these receptors is unknown. RNA was extracted from the cells and then reverse transcribed. CDR3 amplicons came from multiplex PCR with pooled V-gene forward and constant-region reverse primers. TCRdb re-called clones from the multiplex PCR reads via CATT. The sample contains over 45,000 delta-chain clones, approximately 16% of which appear only once. The sequenced sample consisted of Vdelta1+ gamma-delta thymocytes from the thymus. The subset was: FACS-sorted CD3+ TCRalphabeta- TCRVdelta1+ TCRVdelta2- thymocytes. All receptors come from a girl less than two years old who had congenital heart surgery.

This clone was detected only a few times. V is TRDV1 and J is TRDJ1; TRDD3 is a possible D gene (6 bases). The CDR3 contains 21 residues. V was trimmed by 2 bases and J by 0 bases, leaving 28 bases between them. The V gene's germline CDR1 is TSWWSYY and CDR2 QGS. The CDR3, as DNA: TGTGCTCTTGGGGAAGGTTTTGCCACTCCTGGGGATCCGGAGTACACCGATAAACTCATCTTT. It translates to CALGEGFATPGDPEYTDKLIF.

The V and J genes are TRDV2 and TRDJ1, with 9 bases lining up with TRDD2. This CDR3 comprises 20 residues. Losses at the gene ends were 7 bases for V and 0 bases for J; bases not matched to a gene: 23. Germline V CDR1 and CDR2: GEAIGNYY, EKD. The CDR3 loop reads CACGPSYDFISGLYTDKLIF. In DNA, the CDR3 is TGTGCCTGCGGGCCTTCCTACGACTTTATATCCGGATTGTACACCGATAAACTCATCTTT.

With respect to this clone: The DNA is left out, because the CDR3 cannot be placed on it with certainty; the CDR3 is given as TCRdb lists it. The genes are TRAV29/DV5 and TRDJ2; TRDD3 was called by the table and not checked on the DNA. Germline V gene sequence: CDR1 NSMFDY, CDR2 ISSIKDK. The CDR3 has 21 residues if both end residues are counted. This CDR3 reads CSVLLCTPRGLGDTSTAQLFF.

V and J are TRDV1 and TRDJ1, with 13 bases lining up with TRDD3. This CDR3 spans 24 amino acids. V lost 2 bases and J lost 0; bases outside the gene matches: 24. Germline V CDR1 and CDR2: TSWWSYY, QGS. The CDR3 loop reads CALGEAPLSIVLGDTLKYTDKLIF. The CDR3 DNA follows: TGTGCTCTTGGGGAAGCCCCTCTAAGTATAGTACTGGGGGATACGCTCAAGTACACCGATAAACTCATCTTT.

This rearrangement joins TRDV1 to TRDJ1, with 9 bases aligning to TRDD3. The CDR3 contains 16 residues. CDR1 TSWWSYY and CDR2 QGS come from the germline V gene. The J segment lost 0 bases and the V segment lost 2 bases, leaving 4 bases of the junction unmatched. CDR3 in DNA: TGTGCTCTTGGGGAATGGGGATACGAGTACACCGATAAACTCATCTTT. Its protein product is CALGEWGYEYTDKLIF.

In this sample, this clone turned up a few times. J is TRDJ1 and V is TRDV1; weak D call: TRDD3 (5 bases). Trimming removed 5 bases from V and 2 bases from J, with 24 bases in between. The CDR3 is 18 amino acids. In germline, CDR1 is TSWWSYY, CDR2 QGS. CDR3 DNA: TGTGCTCTTGGGCTACCGTTGGGGAGTAACGCGATTACCGATAAACTCATCTTT. Amino acids: CALGLPLGSNAITDKLIF.

As regards this clone: A junction end diverges from the germline sequence, so it may reflect a read error. The chain recombines TRAV29/DV5 with TRDJ1; 9 bases map to TRDD3. The CDR3 consists of 19 residues. CDR1 NSMFDY and CDR2 ISSIKDK come from the germline V gene. The CDR3 loop is CAVPMDVLGDRKYTDKPIF. In DNA form, the CDR3 reads TGTGCAGTACCTATGGACGTTCTGGGGGATCGTAAGTACACCGATAAACCCATCTTT.

This clone was picked up a small number of times. The chain carries TRDV1 and TRDJ1; TRDD3 agrees at 9 bases. The CDR3 is made up of 20 amino acids. Germline CDR1 reads TSWWSYY; CDR2 reads QGS. With 4 bases clipped from V and 7 bases from J, the junction kept 25 bases outside the gene matches. CDR3 nucleotide sequence: TGTGCTCTTGGGGTCCACCCAACAGTTCCTACGACTGGGGGACGATCTAAACTCATCTTT. It encodes CALGVHPTVPTTGGRSKLIF.

This clone turned up a few times. The chain couples TRDV1 to TRDJ1; D unresolved. V was trimmed by 1 base and J by 0 bases, leaving 24 bases between them. The CDR3 is 20 residues long. The germline V gene encodes CDR1 TSWWSYY and CDR2 QGS. In DNA, the CDR3 is TGTGCTCTTGGGGAACAACAATTCCCTCCACCCTTGACTTACACCGATAAACTCATCTTT. The encoded protein is CALGEQQFPPPLTYTDKLIF.

This clone came up a few times. The chain combines TRDV2 with TRDJ1, with a tentative D call TRDD3 (6 bases). This CDR3 spans 17 amino acids. CDR1 is GEAIGNYY and CDR2 is EKD in the germline V gene. V dropped 0 bases and J dropped 1 base, with 17 bases sitting between them. CDR3 bases: TGTGCCTGTGACACCGTCTGGGGATGGGGAAGCACCGATAAACTCATCTTT. Encoded protein: CACDTVWGWGSTDKLIF.

The chain links TRDV1 to TRDJ1; 11 bases line up with TRDD3. Per the germline V gene, CDR1 is TSWWSYY and CDR2 is QGS. The CDR3 consists of 17 residues. The ends lost 4 bases at V and 1 base at J; junction bases unmatched: 8. The CDR3 DNA is TGTGCTCTTGGGGGGGTACTGGGGGATAAACGCACCGATAAACTCATCTTT. Translated, it gives CALGGVLGDKRTDKLIF.

This chain links TRDV1 with TRDJ1; 10 positions agree with TRDD3. This CDR3 has 24 residues. CDR1 TSWWSYY and CDR2 QGS come from the germline V gene. Trimming at V came to 6 bases and at J to 0 bases, leaving 31 bases not matched to a gene. CDR3 protein: CALGSPRPGDTGYATGRYTDKLIF. CDR3 nucleotides: TGTGCTCTTGGAAGTCCTCGACCGGGGGATACGGGATACGCGACCGGGAGGTACACCGATAAACTCATCTTT.

This clone was counted between two and nine times. This chain links TRDV1 with TRDJ1; 9 nucleotides line up with TRDD3. J was trimmed by 0 bases and V by 9 bases; bases with no gene match: 20. This CDR3 has 19 residues. In germline, CDR1 is TSWWSYY, CDR2 QGS. The CDR3 is CALISSWWGISPYTDKLIF. CDR3 in DNA: TGTGCTCTGATATCTTCCTGGTGGGGGATATCACCGTACACCGATAAACTCATCTTT.

This clone was seen more than once but under ten times. V is TRDV1 and J is TRDJ1; weak D call: TRDD3 (6 bases). CDR3 size: 21 residues. V was trimmed by 0 bases and J by 7 bases, leaving 33 bases between them. The germline V gene has CDR1 TSWWSYY and CDR2 QGS. CDR3 nucleotides: TGTGCTCTTGGGGAACTTCCGGGGTTTCTGACTGGAGGCTGGGGTACGCCTAAACTCATCTTT. Protein: CALGELPGFLTGGWGTPKLIF.

The chain uses TRDV1 and TRDJ1; 7 bases are shared with TRDD3. Germline CDR1 and CDR2: TSWWSYY and QGS. V lost 4 bases to trimming and J lost 8 bases; unmatched junction nucleotides: 13. CDR3 length: 15 residues. The CDR3 DNA reads as TGTGCTCTTGGGGTCCCCTTAGTGGGGGAAAGAAAACTCATCTTT. It encodes CALGVPLVGERKLIF.

The rearrangement uses TRDV1 and TRDJ1, with 12 nucleotides matching TRDD3. Germline CDR1 reads TSWWSYY; CDR2 reads QGS. Germline trimming cut 2 bases from V and 0 bases from J; bases unmatched to any gene: 16. This CDR3 region has 21 residues. CDR3 sequence reads: CALGETSHPRTGGYHTDKLIF. In nucleotides, the CDR3 is TGTGCTCTTGGGGAAACTTCCCATCCTCGTACTGGGGGATACCACACCGATAAACTCATCTTT.

This clone was observed a handful of times. The chain employs TRDV1 and TRDJ1; D might be TRDD2 (5 bases). Trimming left V 8 bases short and J 8 bases short, with 39 bases between. The CDR3 totals 20 residues. Germline assignment: CDR1 TSWWSYY and CDR2 QGS. The CDR3 protein is CALMNFPYAPYGVSQVKLIF. DNA of the CDR3: TGTGCTCTTATGAATTTCCCCTACGCCCCGTACGGGGTGTCGCAGGTAAAACTCATCTTT.

This clone has just a few counts. This chain connects TRDV1 to TRDJ1, with D perhaps matching TRDD3 (5 bases). Germline V gene sequence: CDR1 TSWWSYY, CDR2 QGS. The CDR3 runs 17 residues. V shed 2 bases and J shed 0 bases, with 16 bases lying between them. The CDR3 region is CALGEYSGVPYTDKLIF. The CDR3 region has the DNA TGTGCTCTTGGGGAATACTCGGGGGTCCCGTACACCGATAAACTCATCTTT.

This clone occurred a few times. J is TRDJ1 and V is TRDV1; D is undetermined. Per the germline V gene, CDR1 is TSWWSYY and CDR2 is QGS. The CDR3 extends over 16 amino acids. The V and J ends lost 2 bases and 0 bases respectively, with 13 bases between them. Here the CDR3 reads CALGEGSQRYTDKLIF. As DNA, the CDR3 is TGTGCTCTTGGGGAAGGGTCTCAACGGTACACCGATAAACTCATCTTT.

V usage is TRDV1 and J usage is TRDJ1, with TRDD2 matching over 9 bases. The germline V gene encodes CDR1 TSWWSYY and CDR2 QGS. The junction had 10 bases not matched to a gene; V was cut back by 5 bases and J by 0 bases. The CDR3 length is 17 residues. This chain's CDR3 is CALGMPSYPHHTDKLIF. The CDR3 DNA sequence: TGTGCTCTTGGGATGCCTTCCTACCCGCACCACACCGATAAACTCATCTTT.

The chain carries TRDV1 and TRDJ1; tentative D call: TRDD3 (5 bases). The CDR3 runs 18 residues. Per the germline V gene, CDR1 is TSWWSYY and CDR2 is QGS. With 1 base removed from V and 0 bases from J, the gap between germline ends came to 18 bases. CDR3 amino acids: CALGEPQRGIRYTDKLIF. The CDR3 nucleotides read TGTGCTCTTGGGGAACCCCAAAGAGGGATTCGGTACACCGATAAACTCATCTTT.

About this clone itself: The DNA is omitted, as the CDR3 cannot be located on it reliably, and the CDR3 follows TCRdb's listing. V usage is TRAV29/DV5 and J usage is TRDJ1; TRDD3 is taken as the D call from the table, unchecked against the DNA. CDR1 NSMFDY and CDR2 ISSIKDK come from the germline V gene. The CDR3 totals 26 residues, both ends included. CDR3 amino acids: CSVLLCSKRLYPFLFWGIRPQGKLIF.

The chain links TRDV1 to TRDJ1; 13 bases map to TRDD3. The CDR3 sequence is 24 residues long. Germline values: CDR1 TSWWSYY, CDR2 QGS. V shed 2 bases, J shed 2 bases, and the junction held 26 bases outside the gene matches. The CDR3 here is CALGEDLPCTGGYAYQEGTDKLIF. The CDR3, as DNA: TGTGCTCTTGGGGAAGACCTCCCATGTACTGGGGGATACGCGTATCAGGAGGGGACCGATAAACTCATCTTT.

The rearrangement uses TRDV1 and TRDJ1, with D uncertain. CDR1 and CDR2 (germline): TSWWSYY, QGS. Trimming removed 0 bases from V and 0 bases from J, with 23 bases in between. The CDR3 consists of 20 residues. The CDR3 DNA is TGTGCTCTTGGGGAACTACCCCCTTGGGCTCTCCCCCTATACACCGATAAACTCATCTTT. It is translated as CALGELPPWALPLYTDKLIF.

The chain recombines TRDV1 with TRDJ1; D is possibly TRDD2 (5 bases). This CDR3 spans 21 amino acids. The germline V gene encodes CDR1 TSWWSYY and CDR2 QGS. Trimming left V 3 bases short and J 0 bases short, with 29 bases between. The CDR3 spells CALGDFPGSPGVLSYTDKLIF. DNA of the CDR3: TGTGCTCTTGGGGACTTTCCTGGATCGCCCGGGGTCCTATCGTACACCGATAAACTCATCTTT.